The 2 T cell receptor beta chains given below trace back to one sample, sequenced in a study of T cell changes during pregnancy in multiple sclerosis. This table comes from immunoSEQ multiplex PCR, and its TCRdb copy is limited to in-frame clones, with some not included. Among more than 55,000 clones listed, 90% to 95% were seen once. The starting material was peripheral blood, obtained in the third trimester of pregnancy. These TCRs come from a female donor with multiple sclerosis, enrolled in a pregnancy study.

This rearrangement joins TRBV10-2 to TRBJ1-5, with D hard to call. The germline gives CDR1 WSHSY, CDR2 SAAADI. V lost 5 bases to trimming and J lost 2 bases, with 4 bases between them. This CDR3 region has 12 residues. CDR3 region: CASSHGNQPQHF. In DNA form, the CDR3 reads TGCGCCAGCAGTCATGGCAATCAGCCCCAGCATTTT.

V usage is TRBV11-2 and J usage is TRBJ2-1, with D possibly TRBD1 on 5 matching bases. Trimming shortened V by 6 bases and J by 4 bases, and 10 bases separated the two germline ends. This CDR3 region has 13 residues. CDR1 is SGHAT, CDR2 FQNNGV, per germline. This chain's CDR3 is CASSRGDYNEQFF. Here the CDR3 DNA reads TGTGCCAGCAGTAGGGGTGATTACAATGAGCAGTTCTTC.